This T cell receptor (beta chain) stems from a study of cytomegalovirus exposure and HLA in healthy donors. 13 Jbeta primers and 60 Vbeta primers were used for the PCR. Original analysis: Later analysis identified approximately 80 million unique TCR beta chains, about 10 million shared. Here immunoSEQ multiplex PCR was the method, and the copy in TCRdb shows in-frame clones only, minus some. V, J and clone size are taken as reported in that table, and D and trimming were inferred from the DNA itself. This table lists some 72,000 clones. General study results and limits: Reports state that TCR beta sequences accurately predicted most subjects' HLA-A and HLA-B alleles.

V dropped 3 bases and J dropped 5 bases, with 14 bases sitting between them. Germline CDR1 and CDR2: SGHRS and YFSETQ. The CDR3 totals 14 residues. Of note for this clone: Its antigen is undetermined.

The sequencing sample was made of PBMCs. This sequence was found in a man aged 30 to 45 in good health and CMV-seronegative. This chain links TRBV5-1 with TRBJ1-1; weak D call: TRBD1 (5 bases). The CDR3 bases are TGCGCCAGCAGCTCGCAGGGATATCGGACTGAAGCTTTCTTT. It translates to CASSSQGYRTEAFF.